This passage covers 21 T cell receptor beta chains from one sample sequenced in a study of CD8 T cells in ankylosing spondylitis. TCRdb recomputed calls from the 5' RACE reads with MiXCR, one row per CDR3 protein. The sample yields roughly 240,000 distinct CDR3 sequences, roughly 8% seen once. Source material: blood, either unsorted or a sorted T cell fraction (not recorded which). The receptor set was obtained from a female donor with ankylosing spondylitis or in good health (not recorded which).

Ten or more counts support this clonotype. This rearrangement joins TRBV6-5 to TRBJ2-7, with 7 bases lining up with TRBD1. This CDR3 has 15 amino acids. Germline V CDR1 and CDR2: MNHEY, SVGAGI. The ends lost 4 bases at V and 0 bases at J; junction bases unmatched: 6. The CDR3 DNA reads as TGTGCCAGCAGTTTCACCGGGACAGCCTCCTACGAGCAGTACTTC. This translates into CASSFTGTASYEQYF.

The chain employs TRBV27 and TRBJ2-3; D remains unclear. Trimming cost V 4 bases and J 0 bases, with 11 bases left between them. This CDR3 is 15 amino acids long. The germline V gene encodes CDR1 MNHEY and CDR2 SMNVEV (reference sequence). CDR3 DNA: TGTGCCAGCAGTTACGAGGTGTCTAGCACAGATACGCAGTATTTT. Encoded protein: CASSYEVSSTDTQYF.

This clonotype has a count of ten or more. The chain carries TRBV28 and TRBJ2-3; TRBD1 matches 10 bases. CDR3 length equals 13 residues. V lost 11 bases, J lost 6 bases, and 8 bases stayed unmatched. The V gene's germline CDR1 is MDHEN and CDR2 SYDVKM. The CDR3 DNA follows: TGTGCCGCCCGGACAGGGGGGATGGATACGCAGTATTTT. It codes for CAARTGGMDTQYF.

For the CDR3, the DNA is TGTGCCAGCAGCTCCGGGACTGCGACGCAGTATTTT. This encodes CASSSGTATQYF. This chain connects TRBV7-6 to TRBJ2-3, with D perhaps matching TRBD2 (6 bases). The V gene lost 4 bases and the J gene lost 9 bases, with 11 bases spanning the gap. Germline CDR1 SGHVS, CDR2 FNYEAQ. This CDR3 spans 12 amino acids.

This clonotype was observed many times. V is TRBV12-3 or TRBV12-4 and J is TRBJ1-4; possibly TRBD1 for D (6 bases). Trimming removed 3 bases at V and 1 base at J, with 12 bases between. The CDR3 contains 16 residues. The CDR3 is CASSFPSGVTNEKLFF. DNA for the CDR3: TGTGCCAGCAGTTTCCCCTCAGGGGTAACTAATGAAAAACTGTTTTTT.

Only a few counts were recorded for this clonotype. The V gene is TRBV11-3, the J gene TRBJ2-3; TRBD2 agrees at 7 bases. CDR3 length: 15 amino acids. Per germline, CDR1 SGHNT and CDR2 YENEEA. V was clipped by 3 bases and J by 4 bases; unmatched bases: 7. The DNA for the CDR3 is TGTGCCAGCAGCTTTTCTAGCGGATCGCCAGATACGCAGTATTTT. As protein: CASSFSSGSPDTQYF.

This clonotype was picked up a small number of times. The chain has TRBV29-1 and TRBJ2-2; no clear D. V was shortened by 4 bases and J by 1 base, with 7 bases between the two germline ends. Germline CDR1 SQVTM, CDR2 ANQGSEA. This CDR3 has 13 amino acids. The CDR3 DNA reads TGCAGCGTTGGCAATGGGAACACCGGGGAGCTGTTTTTT. This codes for CSVGNGNTGELFF.

This clonotype was recorded at least ten times. The chain carries TRBV7-2 and TRBJ1-3, with a tentative D call TRBD1 (5 bases). CDR3 length: 13 amino acids. Germline assignment: CDR1 SGHTA and CDR2 FQGNSA. The ends were cut back, 2 bases at V and 8 bases at J, with 10 bases in the middle. The CDR3 is CASSLIREDTIYF. CDR3 DNA sequence: TGTGCCAGCAGCTTAATCAGGGAGGACACCATATATTTT.

This clonotype was picked up many times. This chain connects TRBV6-4 to TRBJ2-7, with D possibly TRBD2 on 5 matching bases. The V end lost 2 bases, the J end lost 5 bases, and 22 bases lay between the germline ends. The CDR3 consists of 17 residues. CDR1 is MRHNA and CDR2 is SNTAGT in the germline V gene. The chain's CDR3 is CASSDPRGLPRHHEQYF. In DNA, the CDR3 is TGTGCCAGCAGTGACCCCAGAGGGCTCCCGAGGCACCACGAGCAGTACTTC.

This clonotype was recorded many times. The V gene is TRBV10-3, the J gene TRBJ2-1; D is ambiguous. In germline, CDR1 is ENHRY, CDR2 SYGVKD. Trimming left V 4 bases short and J 1 base short, with 26 bases between. The CDR3 is 20 amino acids. CDR3 nucleotide sequence: TGTGCCATCAGTGTCGAGACCACGGTCTATGGTGGCAGTTCCTACAATGAGCAGTTCTTC. Amino acids: CAISVETTVYGGSSYNEQFF.

This clonotype appeared many times. The chain combines TRBV20-1 with TRBJ2-7, with 8 bases that match TRBD2. This CDR3 has 13 amino acids. Unmatched junction bases numbered 12, after V lost 7 bases and J lost 7 bases. The germline gives CDR1 DFQATT, CDR2 SNEGSKA (reference sequence). The CDR3 loop reads CSVSAGAVKEQYF. The CDR3 region has the DNA TGCAGTGTCTCAGCGGGAGCGGTGAAGGAGCAGTACTTC.

This clonotype has a count of ten or more. This chain uses TRBV5-1 with TRBJ2-1; TRBD2 matches at 7 bases. The CDR3 runs 13 residues. Trimming removed 2 bases from V and 9 bases from J; junction bases left unmatched: 5. Germline-derived CDR1 and CDR2 are SGHRS and YFSETQ. CDR3 amino acids: CASSFGRSGEQFF. The CDR3 DNA reads TGCGCCAGCAGCTTCGGGAGGTCTGGTGAGCAGTTCTTC.

This clonotype was counted only a few times. The rearrangement uses TRBV6-2 or TRBV6-3 and TRBJ2-1, with D unresolved. CDR3 length: 15 residues. Germline CDR1 reads MNHEY; CDR2 reads SVGEGT. V lost 6 bases and J lost 1, with 13 bases in between. The chain's CDR3 is CASRPVGVSYNEQFF. The CDR3 DNA reads as TGTGCCAGCAGGCCCGTTGGGGTATCCTACAATGAGCAGTTCTTC.

This clonotype was seen repeatedly, ten times or more. The chain combines TRBV6-1 with TRBJ2-1; D is ambiguous. CDR1 is MNHNS and CDR2 is SASEGT in the germline V gene. This CDR3 is built from 14 residues. V lost 6 bases, J lost 2 bases, and 11 bases lay in between. As DNA, the CDR3 is TGTGCCAGCAGCCGTGACCCAACCTACAATGAGCAGTTCTTC. Its protein product is CASSRDPTYNEQFF.

This clonotype was found many times. The chain carries TRBV28 and TRBJ2-5; 14 nucleotides agree with TRBD2. V dropped 6 bases and J dropped 4; count of bases not matched to a gene: 16. The germline gives CDR1 MDHEN, CDR2 SYDVKM. This CDR3 is built from 19 residues. The CDR3: CASSERLAGGPASPETQYF. CDR3 nucleotides: TGTGCCAGCAGCGAAAGACTAGCGGGAGGGCCGGCAAGTCCAGAGACCCAGTACTTC.

This clonotype was recorded at least ten times. The rearrangement uses TRBV19 and TRBJ1-1, with 9 bases fitting TRBD1. In germline, CDR1 is LNHDA, CDR2 SQIVND (reference sequence). With V trimmed by 10 bases and J by 3 bases, 6 bases remained unmatched. This CDR3 has 13 amino acids. The CDR3 DNA is TGTGCCACCTCTCGGGACAGGGACACTGAAGCTTTCTTT. It is translated as CATSRDRDTEAFF.

This clonotype was counted ten times or more. This chain joins TRBV6-2 or TRBV6-3 and TRBJ2-1; TRBD2 matches 7 bases. Losses at the gene ends were 4 bases for V and 7 bases for J; bases not matched to a gene: 10. CDR1 is MNHEY and CDR2 is SVGEGT in the germline V gene. This CDR3 contains 15 residues. The CDR3, as DNA: TGTGCCAGCAGTTCCGGACTAGTTTGGGGGAATGAGCAGTTCTTC. This translates into CASSSGLVWGNEQFF.

This clonotype was picked up many times. The chain combines TRBV5-5 with TRBJ2-2; D possibly corresponds to TRBD2 (6 bases). Germline V CDR1 and CDR2: SGHKS, YYEKEE (reference sequence). V lost 1 base and J lost 4, with 14 bases in between. The CDR3 totals 16 residues. CDR3 sequence: CASSLNGGAATGELFF. CDR3 bases: TGTGCCAGCAGCTTGAATGGAGGGGCTGCCACCGGGGAGCTGTTTTTT. Drawing the rest from reference TRBV5-5 and TRBJ2-2, the complete variable domain is DAGVTQSPTHLIKTRGQQVTLRCSPISGHKSVSWYQQVLGQGPQFIFQYYEKEERGRGNFPDRFSARQFPNYSSELNVNALLLGDSALYLCASSLNGGAATGELFFGEGSRLTVL.

This clonotype appeared many times. This chain links TRBV7-8 with TRBJ1-2; 7 bases are a match to TRBD1. In germline, CDR1 is SGHVS, CDR2 FQNEAQ. The CDR3 spans 13 residues. V dropped 5 bases and J dropped 3; count of bases not matched to a gene: 3. The CDR3 here is CASSETGDYGYTF. Here the CDR3 DNA reads TGTGCCAGCAGCGAAACAGGGGACTATGGCTACACCTTC.

This clonotype was seen at least ten times. The chain links TRBV20-1 to TRBJ2-3; D remains unclear. Trimming took 6 bases from V and 2 from J, leaving 15 bases between them. The V gene's germline CDR1 is DFQATT and CDR2 SNEGSKA (reference sequence). The CDR3 is 14 residues long. CDR3 sequence reads: CSASRGSNTDTQYF. The CDR3 DNA follows: TGCAGTGCCAGTCGCGGTTCTAACACAGATACGCAGTATTTT.

Only a few counts were recorded for this clonotype. A much bigger clone sits one base away, suggesting this may be a read error. This chain uses TRBV27 with TRBJ2-2; D might be TRBD2 (5 bases). The CDR3 extends over 12 amino acids. The ends were cut back, 8 bases at V and 13 bases at J, with 17 bases in the middle. Germline values: CDR1 MNHEY, CDR2 SMNVEV (reference sequence). CDR3 in amino acids: CASVGEDWGLFF. The DNA for the CDR3 is TGTGCCAGCGTCGGAGAGGACTGGGGGCTGTTTTTT.